This TCR beta chain is drawn from a study of blood T cell repertoires in COVID-19. As for the study in general: The origin of the acute and convalescent COVID-19 samples was the United States, Italy and Spain.

Using immunoSEQ multiplex PCR, the repertoire was profiled, and TCRdb retains in-frame clones only, with some absent. The table has around 59,000 clones, around 81% seen once; the top ten hold under 30%. Looked up from germline, CDR1 is MNHEY and CDR2 is SMNVEV (reference sequence). This CDR3 has 15 amino acids. Between the trimmed V and J ends, which lost 3 bases and 7 bases, there was a span of 18 bases. The rearrangement joins TRBV27 to TRBJ1-1; no clear D gene. What was sequenced was peripheral blood. The clonotype comes from a woman of 80 years or more with active or convalescent COVID-19. The CDR3 coding sequence is TGTGCCAGCAGTTTCTCCGCCGGGGTAGTAGGTGAAGCTTTCTTT. Translating gives CASSFSAGVVGEAFF.